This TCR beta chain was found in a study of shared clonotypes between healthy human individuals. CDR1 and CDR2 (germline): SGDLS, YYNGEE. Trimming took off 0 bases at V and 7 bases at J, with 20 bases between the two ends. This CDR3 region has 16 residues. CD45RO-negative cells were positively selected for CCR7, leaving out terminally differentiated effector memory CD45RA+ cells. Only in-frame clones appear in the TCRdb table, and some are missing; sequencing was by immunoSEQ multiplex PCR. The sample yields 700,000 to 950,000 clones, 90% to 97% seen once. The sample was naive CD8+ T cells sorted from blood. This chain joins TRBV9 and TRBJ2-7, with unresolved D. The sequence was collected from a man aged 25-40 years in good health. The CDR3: CASSVGFDQRVFEQYF. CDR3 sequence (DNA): TGTGCCAGCAGCGTAGGTTTCGACCAGAGAGTTTTTGAGCAGTACTTC.